What follows describes a single T cell receptor beta chain. Its antigen is not identified. Repertoires were generated with immunoSEQ multiplex PCR, while TCRdb's copy carries only in-frame clones and drops some. The sample has 200,000 or so clones, 65% to 90% seen once; the top ten hold around 15%. The data were taken from a study of cytomegalovirus exposure and HLA in healthy donors. Unmatched junction bases numbered 15, after V lost 4 bases and J lost 4 bases. The CDR3 is 17 residues long. Per the germline V gene, CDR1 is SGHRS and CDR2 is YFSETQ. Study observations and caveats: Rarity held for most TCR sequences, but there were some public TCRs that occurred in many donors.

Specimen: PBMCs. The chain is built from TRBV5-1 and TRBJ1-2, with 8 bases fitting TRBD1. This clonotype was obtained from a woman in her thirties in good health and CMV-seropositive. The CDR3 nucleotides are TGCGCCAGCAGCCATACTGCAGGGGGCGATAACTCCTATGGCTACACCTTC. Protein product: CASSHTAGGDNSYGYTF.